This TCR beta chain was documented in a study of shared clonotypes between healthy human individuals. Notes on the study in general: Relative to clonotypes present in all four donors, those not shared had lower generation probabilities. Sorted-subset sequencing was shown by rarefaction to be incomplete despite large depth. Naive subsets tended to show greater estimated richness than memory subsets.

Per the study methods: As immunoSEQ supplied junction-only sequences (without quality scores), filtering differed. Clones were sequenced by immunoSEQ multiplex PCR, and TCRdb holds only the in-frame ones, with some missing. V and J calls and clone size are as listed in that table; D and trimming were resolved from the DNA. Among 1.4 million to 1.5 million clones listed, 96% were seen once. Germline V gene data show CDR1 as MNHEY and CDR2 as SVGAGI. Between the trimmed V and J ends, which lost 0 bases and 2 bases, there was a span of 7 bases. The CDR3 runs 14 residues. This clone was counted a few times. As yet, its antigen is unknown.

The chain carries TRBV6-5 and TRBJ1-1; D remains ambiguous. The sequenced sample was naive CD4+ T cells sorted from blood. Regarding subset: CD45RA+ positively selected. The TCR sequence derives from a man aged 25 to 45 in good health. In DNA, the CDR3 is TGTGCCAGCAGTTACTCGGTCCTTAACACTGAAGCTTTCTTT. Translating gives CASSYSVLNTEAFF.